The sequence of this T cell receptor beta chain was determined in a study of shared clonotypes between healthy human individuals. Overall study: For every donor, three CD4 naive, three CD4 memory, two CD8 naive and one CD8 memory plates were used.

Generated by immunoSEQ multiplex PCR, the TCRdb table keeps only in-frame clones and is missing some. The sample consists of under 2,000,000 clones, 85% to 95% of them appearing once. The naive CD8 fraction comprised CD45RO-negative cells positively selected for CCR7 and excluded terminally differentiated effector memory CD45RA+ cells. The CDR3 runs 18 residues. The junction had 23 bases not matched to a gene; V was cut back by 6 bases and J by 6 bases. Germline V CDR1 and CDR2: MNHEY, SMNVEV (reference sequence). Whole-study results and caveats: Sequencing depth was predicted to influence how clonotypes are shared among donors. What naive subsets generally showed was a larger estimated richness than memory subsets showed. Rarefaction analysis demonstrated incomplete sorted-subset sequencing notwithstanding large depth.

In regard to this clone: Its antigen is unknown.

The V gene is TRBV27, the J gene TRBJ2-7; 7 bases map to TRBD1. Material: naive CD8+ T cells sorted from blood. The receptor's source is a man aged 18-30 years in good health. The CDR3 is CASSPLHPQGPNSGEQYF. CDR3 DNA sequence: TGTGCCAGCAGCCCACTCCACCCACAGGGGCCAAATTCTGGCGAGCAGTACTTC.